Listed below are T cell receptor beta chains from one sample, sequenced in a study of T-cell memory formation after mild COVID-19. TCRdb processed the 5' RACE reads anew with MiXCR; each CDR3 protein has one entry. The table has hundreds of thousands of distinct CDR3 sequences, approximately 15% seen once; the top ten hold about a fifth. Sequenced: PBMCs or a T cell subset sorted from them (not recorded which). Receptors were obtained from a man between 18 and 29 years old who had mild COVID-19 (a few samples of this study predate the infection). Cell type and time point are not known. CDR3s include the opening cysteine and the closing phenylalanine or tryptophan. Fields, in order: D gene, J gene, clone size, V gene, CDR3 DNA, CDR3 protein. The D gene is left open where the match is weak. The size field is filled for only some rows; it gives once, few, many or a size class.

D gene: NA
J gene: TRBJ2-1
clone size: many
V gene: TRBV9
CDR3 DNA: TGTGCCAGCAGCGTAGGCGGGGGCGAATACAATGAGCAGTTCTTC
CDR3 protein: CASSVGGGEYNEQFF

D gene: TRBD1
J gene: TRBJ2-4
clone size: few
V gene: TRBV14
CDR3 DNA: TGTGCCAGCAGCCGACAGGGGTCCAACATTCAGTACTTC
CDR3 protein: CASSRQGSNIQYF

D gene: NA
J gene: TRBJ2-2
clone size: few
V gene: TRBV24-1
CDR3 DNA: TGTGCCACCAGTGACCCCGCTATTTCGCACACCGGGGAGCTGTTTTTT
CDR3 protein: CATSDPAISHTGELFF

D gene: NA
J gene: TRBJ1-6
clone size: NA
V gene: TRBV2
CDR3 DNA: TGTGCCAGCAGTAAAAACAGGGTGAGGAATTCACCCCTCCACTTT
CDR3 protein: CASSKNRVRNSPLHF

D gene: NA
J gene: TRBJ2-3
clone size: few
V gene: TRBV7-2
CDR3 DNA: TGTGCCAGCAGCTCCCAGCCCAGGGGAGATACGCAGTATTTT
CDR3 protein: CASSSQPRGDTQYF

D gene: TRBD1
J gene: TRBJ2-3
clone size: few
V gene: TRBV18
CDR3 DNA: TGTGCCAGCTCGACTACGGTAGGGGGCAACACAGATACGCAGTATTTT
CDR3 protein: CASSTTVGGNTDTQYF

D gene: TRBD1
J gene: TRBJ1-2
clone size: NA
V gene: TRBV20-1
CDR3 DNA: TGCAGTGCTATACACAGGGGGCTGCTCTATGGCTACACCTTC
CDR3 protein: CSAIHRGLLYGYTF

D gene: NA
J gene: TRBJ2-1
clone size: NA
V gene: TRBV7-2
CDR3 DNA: TGTGCCAGCAGCTTCCCGAAGGCGGGCTATGAGCAGTTATTC
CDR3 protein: CASSFPKAGYEQLF

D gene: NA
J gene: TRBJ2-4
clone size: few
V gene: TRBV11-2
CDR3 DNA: TGTGCCAGCAGCTCCTTGGGGGGAGACATTCAGTACTTC
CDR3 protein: CASSSLGGDIQYF

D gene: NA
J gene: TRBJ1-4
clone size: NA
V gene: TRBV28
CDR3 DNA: TGTGCCATAATGGAAGCCCCACAAAAACTGTTTTTT
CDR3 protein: CAIMEAPQKLFF

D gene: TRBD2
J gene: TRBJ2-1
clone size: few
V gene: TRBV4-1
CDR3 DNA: TGCGCCAGCAGCCAAGATGTCGGGACTACCGCCGGTAATGAGCAGTTCTTC
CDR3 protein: CASSQDVGTTAGNEQFF

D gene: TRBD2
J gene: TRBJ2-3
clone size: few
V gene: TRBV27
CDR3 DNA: TGTGCCTCCACTGGGGGGGTCACAGATACGCAGTATTTT
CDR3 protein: CASTGGVTDTQYF

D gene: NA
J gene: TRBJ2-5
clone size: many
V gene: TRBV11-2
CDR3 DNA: TGTGCCAGCAGCTTACGCGCAGGGCGAATCGAGACCCAGTACTTC
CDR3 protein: CASSLRAGRIETQYF

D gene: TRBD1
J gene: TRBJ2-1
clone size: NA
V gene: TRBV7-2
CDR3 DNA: TGTGCCAGCAGACCGCCGGGACAGGGGGTAGCCGATGAGCAGTTCTTC
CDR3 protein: CASRPPGQGVADEQFF

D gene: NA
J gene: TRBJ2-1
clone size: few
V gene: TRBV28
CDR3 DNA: TGTGCCAGCAGTTCCCGATCCCGGGGTAGGGGTGAGCAGTTCTTC
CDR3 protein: CASSSRSRGRGEQFF

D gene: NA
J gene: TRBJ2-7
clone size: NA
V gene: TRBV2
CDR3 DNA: TGTGCCAGCAGGAGGGACTCCCCGGATGTCGAGCAGTACTTC
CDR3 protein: CASRRDSPDVEQYF